These 25 T cell receptor beta chains originate from one sample sequenced in a study of identical twins. TCRdb re-called the 5' RACE reads through MiXCR, storing one row per CDR3 protein. The table records 400,000 to 600,000 distinct CDR3 sequences, about 22% of them present only once. These data are also associated with another study on yellow fever vaccine responses in identical twins.

Input material: CD4+ T cells sorted from blood. These receptor sequences come from a woman between 18 and 30 years old in good health.

The chain is built from TRBV24-1 and TRBJ2-1, with D tentatively TRBD1 or TRBD2 (6 bases each). The CDR3 is 13 amino acids. CDR1 and CDR2 from the germline V gene are KGHDR and SFDVKD. V was cut by 6 bases and J by 7 bases, with 12 bases left in between. CDR3: CATSRGAGNEQFF. For the CDR3, the DNA is TGTGCCACCAGTAGGGGGGCGGGGAATGAGCAGTTCTTC.

This clonotype appeared a few times. This sequence joins TRBV3-1 and TRBJ2-1; TRBD1 matches at 10 bases. Germline trimming cut 4 bases from V and 6 bases from J; bases unmatched to any gene: 6. The CDR3 contains 15 residues. Per the germline V gene, CDR1 is LGHDT and CDR2 is YNNKEL (reference sequence). CDR3 coding DNA: TGTGCCAGCAGCCGGGACAGGGGCAAGGTCAATGAGCAGTTCTTC. This translates into CASSRDRGKVNEQFF.

V usage is TRBV5-1 and J usage is TRBJ1-1; TRBD1 matches at 7 bases. Unmatched junction bases numbered 9, after V lost 0 bases and J lost 1 base. This CDR3 region has 17 residues. CDR1 SGHRS and CDR2 YFSETQ come from the germline V gene. In DNA form, the CDR3 reads TGCGCCAGCAGCTTGGAAGGCAGGGGGACTCGGAACACTGAAGCTTTCTTT. Protein product: CASSLEGRGTRNTEAFF.

The chain couples TRBV7-9 to TRBJ2-3, with 7 bases lining up with TRBD2. The CDR3 loop spans 16 amino acids. The trim removed 4 bases at V and 7 bases at J, leaving 14 bases unmatched. CDR1 is SEHNR and CDR2 is FQNEAQ in the germline V gene (reference sequence). CDR3 sequence (DNA): TGTGCCAGCAGCTCCCTTTTTGCGGGAGTCTCATATACGCAGTATTTT. Amino acids: CASSSLFAGVSYTQYF. Complete variable domain (other parts from reference TRBV7-9 and TRBJ2-3): DTGVSQNPRHKITKRGQNVTFRCDPISEHNRLYWYRQTLGQGPEFLTYFQNEAQLEKSRLLSDRFSAERPKGSFSTLEIQRTEQGDSAMYLCASSSLFAGVSYTQYFGPGTRLTVL.

The table lists this clonotype with a few counts. The gene calls are TRBV7-7 and TRBJ2-3; D gene uncertain. The CDR3 runs 13 residues. V dropped 5 bases and J dropped 6 bases, with 12 bases sitting between them. CDR1 SSHAT and CDR2 FNYEAQ come from the germline V gene (reference sequence). DNA for the CDR3: TGTGCCAGCAGCCCCCAGTTTCCGGATACGCAGTATTTT. Protein sequence: CASSPQFPDTQYF.

The chain recombines TRBV7-9 with TRBJ2-2; TRBD1 matches 7 bases. Germline V gives CDR1 SEHNR, CDR2 FQNEAQ (reference sequence). This CDR3 is built from 14 residues. Losses at the gene ends were 7 bases for V and 0 bases for J; bases not matched to a gene: 2. CDR3 sequence (DNA): TGTGCCAGCATAGGGGGCACGAACACCGGGGAGCTGTTTTTT. Amino acids: CASIGGTNTGELFF.

CDR3 in DNA: TGTGCCACTAGCGGGAACGACAATGAGCAGTTCTTC. It encodes CATSGNDNEQFF. This chain joins TRBV10-3 and TRBJ2-1, with TRBD2 matching 9 bases. V lost 10 bases and J lost 5; bases outside the gene matches: 3. Germline-derived CDR1 and CDR2 are ENHRY and SYGVKD. The CDR3 loop spans 12 amino acids.

The chain has TRBV20-1 and TRBJ2-3, with D perhaps given as TRBD1 or TRBD2 (5 bases each). The CDR3 has 13 amino acids. Trimming shortened V by 1 base and J by 6 bases, and 11 bases separated the two germline ends. Germline V gene sequence: CDR1 DFQATT, CDR2 SNEGSKA (reference sequence). This CDR3 reads CSARVDWGDTQYF. The DNA for the CDR3 is TGCAGTGCTAGAGTCGACTGGGGGGATACGCAGTATTTT.

V is TRBV28 and J is TRBJ2-7, with a possible D match to TRBD1 (5 bases). Germline V gene data show CDR1 as MDHEN and CDR2 as SYDVKM. The CDR3 is 12 amino acids. The V gene lost 10 bases and the J gene lost 0 bases, with 10 bases spanning the gap. The CDR3 nucleotides read TGTGCCACCCAGGACAACTCCTACGAGCAGTACGTC. This translates into CATQDNSYEQYV.

The sample holds a few counts of this clonotype. The chain recombines TRBV2 with TRBJ2-1; 11 bases map to TRBD2. Germline assignment: CDR1 SNHLY and CDR2 FYNNEI. The V segment lost 10 bases and the J segment 5 bases; nucleotides outside the gene matches: 4. The CDR3 has 13 residues. The DNA for the CDR3 is TGTGCCAACTTAGCGGGAGGGAACAATGAGCAGTTCTTC. Its protein product is CANLAGGNNEQFF. The variable domain in full, completed from reference TRBV2 and TRBJ2-1, reads EPEVTQTPSHQVTQMGQEVILRCVPISNHLYFYWYRQILGQKVEFLVSFYNNEISEKSEIFDDQFSVERPDGSNFTLKIRSTKLEDSAMYFCANLAGGNNEQFFGPGTRLTVL.

Of note for this clonotype: The junction departs from the called germline gene at one end, perhaps through a read error. The rearrangement links TRBV19 to TRBJ1-6; D is ambiguous. The CDR3 spans 12 residues. Germline assignment: CDR1 LNHDA and CDR2 SQIVND (reference sequence). CDR3 nucleotide sequence: TGTGCCAGTAGAATAGAGGTTTCACCCCTCCACTTT. Protein sequence: CASRIEVSPLHF.

There are a few counts of this clonotype. The gene calls are TRBV5-1 and TRBJ2-1, with a possible D match to TRBD2 (7 bases). Trimming pared 0 bases from V and 2 bases from J, leaving 12 bases between. The CDR3 has 16 residues. Germline CDR1 is SGHRS and CDR2 is YFSETQ. This CDR3 is CASSLGGGGPYNEQFF. For the CDR3, the DNA is TGCGCCAGCAGCTTGGGAGGGGGGGGGCCCTACAATGAGCAGTTCTTC. Drawing the rest from reference TRBV5-1 and TRBJ2-1, the complete variable domain is KAGVTQTPRYLIKTRGQQVTLSCSPISGHRSVSWYQQTPGQGLQFLFEYFSETQRNKGNFPGRFSGRQFSNSRSEMNVSTLELGDSALYLCASSLGGGGPYNEQFFGPGTRLTVL.

This clonotype was seen more than once but under ten times. This chain links TRBV11-2 with TRBJ2-7; no reliable D call. Trimming pared 0 bases from V and 5 bases from J, leaving 11 bases between. CDR1 and CDR2 from the germline V gene are SGHAT and FQNNGV. This CDR3 comprises 14 residues. Written as DNA, the CDR3 is TGTGCCAGCAGCTTAGACAGGCCCCCGAACGAGCAGTACGTC. This encodes CASSLDRPPNEQYV.

In this sample, this clonotype turned up a few times. The rearrangement links TRBV14 to TRBJ2-1; 9 positions match TRBD2. V shed 5 bases, J shed 6 bases, and the junction held 8 bases outside the gene matches. The CDR3 sequence is 15 residues long. Germline assignment: CDR1 SGHDN and CDR2 FVKESK. CDR3 DNA sequence: TGTGCCAGCAGCGCTCTCGCGGGAGGGCCCAATGAGCAGTTCTTC. The encoded protein is CASSALAGGPNEQFF.

This clonotype was picked up a small number of times. The genes are TRBV7-3 and TRBJ2-1; no clear D gene. This CDR3 contains 16 residues. Trimming took off 2 bases at V and 6 bases at J, with 17 bases between the two ends. Germline values: CDR1 SGHTA, CDR2 FQGTGA. The CDR3 DNA is TGTGCCAGCAGCTTATTCGTCGGTTCGAAGGGCAATGAGCAGTTCTTC. Translated, it gives CASSLFVGSKGNEQFF.

This sequence joins TRBV15 and TRBJ2-7; a possible D gene is TRBD2 (6 bases). CDR1 is LNHNV, CDR2 YYDKDF, per germline (reference sequence). Trimming left V 1 base short and J 1 base short, with 17 bases between. The CDR3 has 17 amino acids. The CDR3 DNA is TGTGCCACCAGCAGAGCGAGATCCGGGACTCATTCCTACGAGCAGTACTTC. Protein product: CATSRARSGTHSYEQYF.

This clonotype was counted many times. V gene TRBV10-3 combines with J gene TRBJ2-7; 9 positions match TRBD2. Germline V gene lookup returns CDR1 ENHRY and CDR2 SYGVKD. CDR3 size: 13 residues. V was clipped by 7 bases and J by 7 bases; unmatched bases: 8. This chain's CDR3 is CAITGASGTEQYF. The DNA for the CDR3 is TGTGCCATCACGGGGGCTAGCGGGACTGAGCAGTACTTC.

This rearrangement joins TRBV14 to TRBJ2-4; 7 nucleotides agree with TRBD1. CDR3 length equals 16 residues. Trimming removed 4 bases from V and 1 base from J; junction bases left unmatched: 7. Germline V gene sequence: CDR1 SGHDN, CDR2 FVKESK. CDR3 nucleotide sequence: TGTGCCAGCAGCCCAACAGGGGATCGGGCCAAAAACATTCAGTACTTC. The encoded protein is CASSPTGDRAKNIQYF. Filled out from reference TRBV14 and TRBJ2-4, the complete variable domain reads EAGVTQFPSHSVIEKGQTVTLRCDPISGHDNLYWYRRVMGKEIKFLLHFVKESKQDESGMPNNRFLAERTGGTYSTLKVQPAELEDSGVYFCASSPTGDRAKNIQYFGAGTRLSVL.

The chain combines TRBV5-1 with TRBJ2-3; 8 bases agree with TRBD2. Germline assignment: CDR1 SGHRS and CDR2 YFSETQ. The CDR3 is 14 residues long. V lost 3 bases to trimming and J lost 0 bases; unmatched junction nucleotides: 0. The CDR3 region has the DNA TGCGCCAGCAGCTGGACTAGCAGCACAGATACGCAGTATTTT. Translated: CASSWTSSTDTQYF.

In its sample, this clonotype was seen a few times. V usage is TRBV7-6 and J usage is TRBJ2-2, with D tentatively TRBD1 (6 bases). Trimming left V 1 base short and J 4 bases short, with 13 bases between. Germline CDR1 SGHVS, CDR2 FNYEAQ. This CDR3 is 16 amino acids long. The CDR3 DNA is TGTGCCAGCAGCTTAGAGTCTCCCAGGGGCACCGGGGAGCTGTTTTTT. Translation: CASSLESPRGTGELFF.

The gene calls are TRBV18 and TRBJ1-6, with 8 bases lining up with TRBD1. This CDR3 region has 14 residues. V was clipped by 3 bases and J by 10 bases; unmatched bases: 5. Germline assignment: CDR1 KGHSH and CDR2 LQKENI. The CDR3 loop reads CASSPGQDISPLHF. The CDR3 DNA follows: TGTGCCAGCTCACCGGGACAGGACATCTCACCCCTCCACTTT.

This sequence joins TRBV11-3 and TRBJ2-3, with unresolved D. The V and J ends lost 2 bases and 3 bases respectively, with 12 bases between them. Germline lookup yields CDR1 SGHNT and CDR2 YENEEA. The CDR3 has 15 amino acids. This CDR3 reads CASSLTSVGTDTQYF. In nucleotides, the CDR3 is TGTGCCAGCAGCTTAACCTCGGTTGGTACAGATACGCAGTATTTT.

The chain carries TRBV7-8 and TRBJ2-7; no definite D call. Germline lookup yields CDR1 SGHVS and CDR2 FQNEAQ. The CDR3 is 14 amino acids. V was clipped by 3 bases and J by 6 bases, with 15 bases between them. CDR3 sequence: CASSLGLRAREQYF. In DNA form, the CDR3 reads TGTGCCAGCAGCTTGGGTTTGCGTGCCCGCGAGCAGTACTTC. Full variable domain (missing parts from reference TRBV7-8 and TRBJ2-7): GAGVSQSPRYKVAKRGQDVALRCDPISGHVSLFWYQQALGQGPEFLTYFQNEAQLDKSGLPSDRFFAERPEGSVSTLKIQRTQQEDSAVYLCASSLGLRAREQYFGPGTRLTVT.

The chain joins TRBV28 to TRBJ2-1; 7 bases are a match to TRBD2. After removal of 3 bases from V and 2 bases from J, the junction contained 16 bases not matched to a gene. CDR3 length: 19 amino acids. The germline V gene encodes CDR1 MDHEN and CDR2 SYDVKM. CDR3 nucleotides: TGTGCCAGCAGTTTTTGGCGCGGGAGTTCATCAAGGCCCTACAATGAGCAGTTCTTC. Protein product: CASSFWRGSSSRPYNEQFF.

The chain carries TRBV3-1 and TRBJ2-1; 7 bases fit TRBD2. J was trimmed by 6 bases and V by 4 bases; bases with no gene match: 6. Germline CDR1 and CDR2: LGHDT and YNNKEL (reference sequence). The CDR3 is made up of 14 amino acids. The CDR3 region has the DNA TGTGCCAGCAGCCGAGGACTAGAAGTCAATGAGCAGTTCTTC. Its protein is CASSRGLEVNEQFF.